The sequence of this T cell receptor beta chain was determined in a study of T cells in Graves' hyperthyroidism and ophthalmopathy. Amplified regions were TCR beta CDR3 sequences from RNA transcripts. Initially, a first-round RT-PCR of the TCR CDR3 employed the HTBI primer set. MiXCR, run by TCRdb on the multiplex PCR reads, gives a single entry per CDR3 protein. Among 200,000 to 250,000 distinct CDR3 sequences listed, approximately 17% were seen once. Germline values: CDR1 MNHNS, CDR2 SASEGT. V was pared by 7 bases and J by 0 bases, with 19 bases of the junction left unmatched. The CDR3 sequence is 20 residues long. Study results and limitations: Ophthalmopathy was identified by the model a median approximately six months ahead of onset.

Reasons for excluding patients were uncontrolled infection, other autoimmune disease, pregnancy or lactation. In making diagnoses, clinical symptoms, serum thyroxine and TRAb, thyroid ultrasound and orbital computed tomography were all used. Concerning this clonotype itself: No antigen is known for it.

The genes are TRBV6-1 and TRBJ2-1, with 9 nucleotides matching TRBD1. Sequencing was done on a sample of blood. The sequence was collected from a man in his fifties with Graves' hyperthyroidism. The CDR3 sequence: CASKQSGTGRWRSSYNEQFF. The CDR3 DNA is TGTGCCAGCAAGCAATCCGGGACAGGGCGGTGGAGGAGCTCCTACAATGAGCAGTTCTTC.